A selection of T cell receptor beta chains follows, all from one sample in a study of T cell repertoires in cytomegalovirus infection. TCRdb reprocessed the reads with MiXCR, giving one entry per CDR3 protein. Of 250,000 to 300,000 distinct CDR3 sequences listed, 20% to 25% are singletons. No antigen is known for these receptors. The sequenced sample was cultured PBMCs, obtained from culture after CMV antigen stimulation. Receptors originate from a human donor in good health (CMV status not recorded). Some clones in this sample may be carry-over from other donors' samples. CDR3s include the opening cysteine and the closing phenylalanine or tryptophan. D genes are given only for firm matches. Clone size is given for some rows only: seen once, a few or many times, or a class if the clone is expanded.

v_call: TRBV20-1
clone_size: -
j_call: TRBJ1-4
d_call: -
cdr3_aa: CSATGGLNEKLFF
cdr3_nt: TGCAGTGCTACAGGAGGGTTAAATGAAAAACTGTTTTTT

v_call: TRBV7-9
clone_size: -
j_call: TRBJ2-7
d_call: TRBD2
cdr3_aa: CASSFPAGVGYEQYF
cdr3_nt: TGTGCCAGCAGCTTCCCAGCGGGAGTAGGCTACGAGCAGTACTTC

v_call: TRBV7-8
clone_size: many
j_call: TRBJ1-1
d_call: TRBD1
cdr3_aa: CASSFPRQGIPDYTEAFF
cdr3_nt: TGTGCCAGCAGCTTCCCCCGACAGGGGATTCCCGATTACACTGAAGCTTTCTTT

v_call: TRBV4-3
clone_size: -
j_call: TRBJ2-7
d_call: -
cdr3_aa: CASSQVNFPTYEQYF
cdr3_nt: TGCGCCAGCAGCCAAGTAAACTTTCCTACCTACGAGCAGTACTTC

v_call: TRBV12-3/TRBV12-4
clone_size: -
j_call: TRBJ2-1
d_call: -
cdr3_aa: CASNAFGTWQFF
cdr3_nt: TGTGCCAGCAACGCTTTCGGGACTTGGCAGTTCTTC

v_call: TRBV12-5
clone_size: -
j_call: TRBJ1-2
d_call: -
cdr3_aa: CASGLVTREGYTF
cdr3_nt: TGTGCTAGTGGTTTGGTAACGCGGGAGGGCTACACCTTC

v_call: TRBV7-2
clone_size: many
j_call: TRBJ1-3
d_call: -
cdr3_aa: CASSLAPFLLSGNTIYF
cdr3_nt: TGTGCCAGCAGCTTAGCTCCGTTTTTACTCTCTGGAAACACCATATATTTT

v_call: TRBV19
clone_size: few
j_call: TRBJ2-1
d_call: -
cdr3_aa: CASTGLRSDEQFF
cdr3_nt: TGTGCCAGTACTGGCCTCCGGAGCGATGAGCAGTTCTTC

v_call: TRBV12-3/TRBV12-4
clone_size: -
j_call: TRBJ2-5
d_call: -
cdr3_aa: CASTSQGAQYF
cdr3_nt: TGTGCCAGCACTTCCCAAGGGGCCCAGTACTTC

v_call: TRBV7-2
clone_size: many
j_call: TRBJ2-1
d_call: TRBD1
cdr3_aa: CASSSRDSSYNEQFF
cdr3_nt: TGTGCCAGCAGCTCCCGGGACAGCTCCTACAATGAGCAGTTCTTC

v_call: TRBV6-5
clone_size: -
j_call: TRBJ1-4
d_call: -
cdr3_aa: CASSPRPGLFF
cdr3_nt: TGTGCCAGCAGTCCCCGACCTGGACTGTTTTTT

v_call: TRBV27
clone_size: -
j_call: TRBJ1-4
d_call: -
cdr3_aa: CASSWGVNEKLFF
cdr3_nt: TGTGCCAGCAGTTGGGGAGTTAATGAAAAACTGTTTTTT

v_call: TRBV4-1
clone_size: -
j_call: TRBJ2-1
d_call: TRBD2
cdr3_aa: CASSQPTSGRKNEQFF
cdr3_nt: TGCGCCAGCAGCCAACCGACTAGCGGGAGAAAGAATGAGCAGTTCTTC

v_call: TRBV12-3/TRBV12-4
clone_size: -
j_call: TRBJ1-2
d_call: TRBD1
cdr3_aa: CASSEDRANYGYTF
cdr3_nt: TGTGCCAGCTCCGAGGACAGGGCTAACTATGGCTACACCTTC

v_call: TRBV4-3
clone_size: once
j_call: TRBJ2-3
d_call: -
cdr3_aa: CASSWDISDTQYF
cdr3_nt: TGCGCCAGCAGCTGGGACATTTCAGATACGCAGTATTTT

v_call: TRBV2
clone_size: many
j_call: TRBJ2-5
d_call: TRBD1
cdr3_aa: CASRAGQGVETQYF
cdr3_nt: TGTGCCAGCAGAGCTGGACAGGGCGTCGAGACCCAGTACTTC

v_call: TRBV11-3
clone_size: many
j_call: TRBJ1-3
d_call: TRBD1
cdr3_aa: CASSPDRGSGNTIYF
cdr3_nt: TGTGCCAGCAGCCCAGACAGGGGATCTGGAAACACCATATATTTT

v_call: TRBV5-4
clone_size: -
j_call: TRBJ2-2
d_call: -
cdr3_aa: CASSWGGFVGTGELFF
cdr3_nt: TGTGCCAGCAGCTGGGGTGGCTTTGTGGGCACCGGGGAGCTGTTTTTT

v_call: TRBV7-8
clone_size: many
j_call: TRBJ2-3
d_call: -
cdr3_aa: CASSSNGLFTDTQYF
cdr3_nt: TGTGCCAGCAGCTCAAATGGCCTTTTCACAGATACGCAGTATTTT

v_call: TRBV19
clone_size: -
j_call: TRBJ1-1
d_call: -
cdr3_aa: CASRTRNTEAFF
cdr3_nt: TGTGCCAGTAGAACACGGAACACTGAAGCTTTCTTT

v_call: TRBV7-2
clone_size: many
j_call: TRBJ2-1
d_call: -
cdr3_aa: CASSLVGASNEQFF
cdr3_nt: TGTGCCAGCAGCTTAGTCGGGGCGAGCAATGAGCAGTTCTTC

v_call: TRBV27
clone_size: few
j_call: TRBJ1-2
d_call: -
cdr3_aa: CASSKDNYGYTF
cdr3_nt: TGTGCCAGCAGTAAGGACAACTATGGCTACACCTTC

v_call: TRBV7-8
clone_size: many
j_call: TRBJ2-1
d_call: TRBD2
cdr3_aa: CASSLGAGAKVEKFF
cdr3_nt: TGTGCCAGCAGCTTAGGGGCGGGAGCGAAGGTCGAGAAGTTCTTC

v_call: TRBV7-6
clone_size: -
j_call: TRBJ2-2
d_call: TRBD2
cdr3_aa: CASSLSAGGNTGELFF
cdr3_nt: TGTGCCAGCAGCTTATCGGCGGGAGGGAACACCGGGGAGCTGTTTTTT

v_call: TRBV12-5
clone_size: -
j_call: TRBJ2-1
d_call: -
cdr3_aa: CASGPPDEQFF
cdr3_nt: TGTGCTAGTGGTCCGCCCGATGAGCAGTTCTTC

v_call: TRBV11-2
clone_size: few
j_call: TRBJ2-1
d_call: -
cdr3_aa: CASSLGRARANNEQFF
cdr3_nt: TGTGCCAGCAGCTTAGGTCGAGCCAGGGCGAACAATGAGCAGTTCTTC

v_call: TRBV7-8
clone_size: few
j_call: TRBJ1-4
d_call: TRBD1
cdr3_aa: CASSPGQGNVEEKLFF
cdr3_nt: TGTGCCAGCAGCCCGGGACAGGGGAACGTAGAAGAAAAACTGTTTTTT

v_call: TRBV2
clone_size: -
j_call: TRBJ2-1
d_call: TRBD2
cdr3_aa: CASSRAGGSNEQFF
cdr3_nt: TGTGCCAGTTCGCGGGCGGGAGGTAGCAATGAGCAGTTCTTC

v_call: TRBV7-2
clone_size: many
j_call: TRBJ2-1
d_call: TRBD2
cdr3_aa: CASSPGLAGGRDNEQFF
cdr3_nt: TGTGCCAGTTCACCGGGACTAGCGGGAGGTAGGGACAATGAGCAGTTCTTC

v_call: TRBV7-9
clone_size: many
j_call: TRBJ2-1
d_call: -
cdr3_aa: CASSSTSEQFF
cdr3_nt: TGTGCCAGCAGCTCCACGTCCGAGCAGTTCTTC

v_call: TRBV7-9
clone_size: many
j_call: TRBJ2-3
d_call: -
cdr3_aa: CASKLQGGTDTQYF
cdr3_nt: TGTGCCAGCAAGCTTCAGGGCGGCACAGATACGCAGTATTTT

v_call: TRBV6-2/TRBV6-3
clone_size: -
j_call: TRBJ2-1
d_call: TRBD2
cdr3_aa: CASSRGTSGSDEQFF
cdr3_nt: TGTGCCAGCAGCCGCGGGACTAGCGGGAGTGATGAGCAGTTCTTC

v_call: TRBV19
clone_size: -
j_call: TRBJ1-2
d_call: -
cdr3_aa: CASTGPGVGRNGYTF
cdr3_nt: TGTGCCAGTACGGGGCCGGGTGTGGGAAGAAATGGCTACACCTTC